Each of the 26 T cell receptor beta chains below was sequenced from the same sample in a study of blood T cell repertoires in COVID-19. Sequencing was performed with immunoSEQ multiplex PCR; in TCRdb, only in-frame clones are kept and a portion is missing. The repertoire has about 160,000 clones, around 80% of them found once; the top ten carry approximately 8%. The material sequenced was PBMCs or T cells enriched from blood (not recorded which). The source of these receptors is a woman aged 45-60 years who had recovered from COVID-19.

In DNA form, the CDR3 reads TGTGCCAGCAGTGAAGCTGGGCTAGCTTCGGAGACCCAGTACTTC. Protein: CASSEAGLASETQYF. The chain combines TRBV2 with TRBJ2-5; maybe TRBD2 (5 bases). V shed 0 bases and J shed 5 bases, with 13 bases lying between them. Looked up from germline, CDR1 is SNHLY and CDR2 is FYNNEI. This CDR3 has 15 amino acids.

CDR3 amino acids: CASSSSVNTIYF. The DNA for the CDR3 is TGTGCCAGCAGTTCCAGTGTTAACACCATATATTTT. The rearrangement links TRBV6-5 to TRBJ1-3; the D is unclear. The CDR3 runs 12 residues. V was clipped by 4 bases and J by 7 bases, with 8 bases between them. Germline V CDR1 and CDR2: MNHEY, SVGAGI.

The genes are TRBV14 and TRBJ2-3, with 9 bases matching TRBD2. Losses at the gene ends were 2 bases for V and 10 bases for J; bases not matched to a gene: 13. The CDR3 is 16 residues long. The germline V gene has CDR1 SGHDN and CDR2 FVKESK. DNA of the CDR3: TGTGCCAGCAGCCAAACGGGGGCCCCTAGCGGGGCTGCGCAGTATTTT. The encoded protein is CASSQTGAPSGAAQYF.

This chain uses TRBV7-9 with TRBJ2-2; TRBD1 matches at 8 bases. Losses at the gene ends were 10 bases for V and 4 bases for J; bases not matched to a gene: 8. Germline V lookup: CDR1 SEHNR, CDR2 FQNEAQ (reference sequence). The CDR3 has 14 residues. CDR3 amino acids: CANFGQGGTGELFF. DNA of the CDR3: TGTGCCAACTTTGGACAGGGAGGCACCGGGGAGCTGTTTTTT.

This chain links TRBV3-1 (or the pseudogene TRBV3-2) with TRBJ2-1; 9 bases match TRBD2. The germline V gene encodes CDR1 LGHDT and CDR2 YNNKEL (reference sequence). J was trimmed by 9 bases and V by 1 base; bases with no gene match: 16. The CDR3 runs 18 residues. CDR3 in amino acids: CASSQAVLGSGRLGEQFF. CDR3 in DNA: TGTGCCAGCAGCCAAGCCGTACTTGGTAGCGGGAGATTGGGTGAGCAGTTCTTC.

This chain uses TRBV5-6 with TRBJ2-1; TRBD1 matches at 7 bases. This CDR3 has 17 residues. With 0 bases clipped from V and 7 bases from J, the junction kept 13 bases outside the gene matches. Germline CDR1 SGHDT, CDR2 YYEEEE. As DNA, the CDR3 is TGTGCCAGCAGCTTGGTTTACCTAGACAGGGTAGGTAATGAGCAGTTCTTC. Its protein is CASSLVYLDRVGNEQFF.

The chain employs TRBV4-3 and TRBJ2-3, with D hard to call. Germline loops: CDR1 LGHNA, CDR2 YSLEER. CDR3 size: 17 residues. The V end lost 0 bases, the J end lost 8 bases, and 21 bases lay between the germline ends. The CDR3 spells CASSQEFGGWAIGTQYF. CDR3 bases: TGCGCCAGCAGCCAAGAATTTGGTGGTTGGGCCATTGGTACGCAGTATTTT.

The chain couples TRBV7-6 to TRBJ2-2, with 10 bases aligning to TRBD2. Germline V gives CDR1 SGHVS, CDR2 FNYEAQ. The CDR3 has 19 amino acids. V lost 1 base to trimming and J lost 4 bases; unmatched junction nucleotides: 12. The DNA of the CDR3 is TGTGCCAGCAGCTTAGAACGGGTAGCGGGGGGAGCGGCCACCGGGGAGCTGTTTTTT. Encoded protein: CASSLERVAGGAATGELFF. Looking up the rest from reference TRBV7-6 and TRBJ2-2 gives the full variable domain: GAGVSQSPRYKVTKRGQDVALRCDPISGHVSLYWYRQALGQGPEFLTYFNYEAQQDKSGLPNDRFSAERPEGSISTLTIQRTEQRDSAMYRCASSLERVAGGAATGELFFGEGSRLTVL.

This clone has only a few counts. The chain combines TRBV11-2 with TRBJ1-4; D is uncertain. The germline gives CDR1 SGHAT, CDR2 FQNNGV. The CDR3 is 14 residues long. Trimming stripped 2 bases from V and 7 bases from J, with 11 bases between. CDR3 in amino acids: CASSLRLIGEKLFF. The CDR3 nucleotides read TGTGCCAGCAGCTTACGATTAATCGGTGAAAAACTGTTTTTT.

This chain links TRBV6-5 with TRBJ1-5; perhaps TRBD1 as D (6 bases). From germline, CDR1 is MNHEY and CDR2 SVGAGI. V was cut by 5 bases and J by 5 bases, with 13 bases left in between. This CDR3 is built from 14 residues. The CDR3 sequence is CASSLTRGHQPQHF. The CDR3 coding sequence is TGTGCCAGCAGTCTTACCAGGGGCCATCAGCCCCAGCATTTT.

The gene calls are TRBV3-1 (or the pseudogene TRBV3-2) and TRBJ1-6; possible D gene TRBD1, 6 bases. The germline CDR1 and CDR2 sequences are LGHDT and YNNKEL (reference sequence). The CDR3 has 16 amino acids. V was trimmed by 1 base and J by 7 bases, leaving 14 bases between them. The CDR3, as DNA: TGTGCCAGCAGCCAAGGTGGGGCAGGGGCAAATTCACCCCTCCACTTT. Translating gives CASSQGGAGANSPLHF.

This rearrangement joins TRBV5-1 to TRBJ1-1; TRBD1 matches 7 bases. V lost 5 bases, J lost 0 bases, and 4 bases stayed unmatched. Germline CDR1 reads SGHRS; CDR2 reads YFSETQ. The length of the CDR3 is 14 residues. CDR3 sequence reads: CASREGQMNTEAFF. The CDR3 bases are TGCGCCAGCAGAGAGGGACAGATGAACACTGAAGCTTTCTTT.

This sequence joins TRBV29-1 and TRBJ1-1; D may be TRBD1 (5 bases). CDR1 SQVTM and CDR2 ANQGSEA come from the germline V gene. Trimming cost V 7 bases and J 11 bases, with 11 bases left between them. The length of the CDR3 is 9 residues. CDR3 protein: CSADKGAFF. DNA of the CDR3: TGCAGCGCAGATAAGGGGGCTTTCTTT.

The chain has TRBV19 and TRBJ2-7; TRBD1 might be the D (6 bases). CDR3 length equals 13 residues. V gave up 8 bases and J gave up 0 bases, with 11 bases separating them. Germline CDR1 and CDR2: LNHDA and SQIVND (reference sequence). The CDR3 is CASQRGNSYEQYF. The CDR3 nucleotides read TGTGCCAGTCAAAGGGGGAACTCCTACGAGCAGTACTTC. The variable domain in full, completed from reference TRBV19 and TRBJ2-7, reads DGGITQSPKYLFRKEGQNVTLSCEQNLNHDAMYWYRQDPGQGLRLIYYSQIVNDFQKGDIAEGYSVSREKKESFPLTVTSAQKNPTAFYLCASQRGNSYEQYFGPGTRLTVT.

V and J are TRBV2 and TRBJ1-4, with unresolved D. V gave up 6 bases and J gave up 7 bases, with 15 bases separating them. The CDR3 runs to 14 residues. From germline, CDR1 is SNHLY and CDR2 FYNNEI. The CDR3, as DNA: TGTGCCAGCAGATACGGGAGGGTGGGTGAAAAACTGTTTTTT. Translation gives CASRYGRVGEKLFF.

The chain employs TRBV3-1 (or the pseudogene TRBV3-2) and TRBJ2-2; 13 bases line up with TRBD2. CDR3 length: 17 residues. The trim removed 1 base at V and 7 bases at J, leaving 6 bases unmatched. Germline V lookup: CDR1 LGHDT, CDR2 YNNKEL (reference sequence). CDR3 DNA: TGTGCCAGCAGCCAAGCGAGGACTAGCGGGAGTCACGGGGAGCTGTTTTTT. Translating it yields CASSQARTSGSHGELFF.

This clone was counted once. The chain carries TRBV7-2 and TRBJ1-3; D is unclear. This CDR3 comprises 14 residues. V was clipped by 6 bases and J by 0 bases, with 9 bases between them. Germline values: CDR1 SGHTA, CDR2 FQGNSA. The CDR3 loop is CASRPGGSGNTIYF. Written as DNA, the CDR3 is TGTGCCAGCAGGCCGGGAGGCTCTGGAAACACCATATATTTT. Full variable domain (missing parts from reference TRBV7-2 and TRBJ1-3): GAGVSQSPSNKVTEKGKDVELRCDPISGHTALYWYRQSLGQGLEFLIYFQGNSAPDKSGLPSDRFSAERTGGSVSTLTIQRTQQEDSAVYLCASRPGGSGNTIYFGEGSWLTVV.

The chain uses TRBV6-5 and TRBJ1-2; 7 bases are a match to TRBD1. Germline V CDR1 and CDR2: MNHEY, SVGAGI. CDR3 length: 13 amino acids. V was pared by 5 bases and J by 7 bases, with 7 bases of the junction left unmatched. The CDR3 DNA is TGTGCCAGCAGTCCACAGGGGTATCGTGGCTACACCTTC. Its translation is CASSPQGYRGYTF.

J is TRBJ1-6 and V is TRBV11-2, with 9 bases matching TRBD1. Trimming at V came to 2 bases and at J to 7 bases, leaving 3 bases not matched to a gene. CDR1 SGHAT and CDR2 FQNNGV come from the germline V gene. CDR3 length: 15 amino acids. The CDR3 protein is CASSLTGGGNSPLHF. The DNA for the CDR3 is TGTGCCAGCAGCTTAACAGGGGGCGGCAATTCACCCCTCCACTTT.

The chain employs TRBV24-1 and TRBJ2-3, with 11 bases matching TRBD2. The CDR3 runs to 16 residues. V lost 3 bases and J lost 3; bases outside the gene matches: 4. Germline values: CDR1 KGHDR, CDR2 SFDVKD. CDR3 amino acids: CATSDPTSGNTDTQYF. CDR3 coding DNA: TGTGCCACCAGTGATCCGACTAGCGGGAATACAGATACGCAGTATTTT.

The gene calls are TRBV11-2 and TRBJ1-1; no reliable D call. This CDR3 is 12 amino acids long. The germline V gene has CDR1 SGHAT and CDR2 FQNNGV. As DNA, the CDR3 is TGTTTAACCCGGGAGTTGAACACTGAAGCTTTCTTT. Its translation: CLTRELNTEAFF.

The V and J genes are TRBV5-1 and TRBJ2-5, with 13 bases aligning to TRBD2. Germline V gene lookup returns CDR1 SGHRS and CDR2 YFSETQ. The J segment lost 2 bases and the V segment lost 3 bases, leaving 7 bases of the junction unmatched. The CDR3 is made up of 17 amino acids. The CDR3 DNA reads TGCGCCAGCAGCTGGCCGGGACTAGCGGGGTGGCAAGAGACCCAGTACTTC. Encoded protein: CASSWPGLAGWQETQYF. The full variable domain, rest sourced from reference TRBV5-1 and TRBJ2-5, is KAGVTQTPRYLIKTRGQQVTLSCSPISGHRSVSWYQQTPGQGLQFLFEYFSETQRNKGNFPGRFSGRQFSNSRSEMNVSTLELGDSALYLCASSWPGLAGWQETQYFGPGTRLLVL.

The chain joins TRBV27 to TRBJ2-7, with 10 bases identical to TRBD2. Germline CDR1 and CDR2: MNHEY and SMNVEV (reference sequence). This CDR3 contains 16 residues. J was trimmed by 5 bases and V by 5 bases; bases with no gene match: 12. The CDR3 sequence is CASSIRERGGINEQYF. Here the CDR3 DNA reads TGTGCCAGCAGTATCAGAGAGCGGGGGGGCATCAACGAGCAGTACTTC.

DNA for the CDR3: TGTGCCAGCAGTCAGGGGGTCCCGTCGGGGGGCTACACCTTC. Translated: CASSQGVPSGGYTF. J is TRBJ1-2 and V is TRBV3-1 (or the pseudogene TRBV3-2); 7 positions match TRBD1. The CDR3 has 14 residues. V lost 6 bases, J lost 8 bases, and 12 bases stayed unmatched. CDR1 and CDR2 (germline): LGHDT, YNNKEL (reference sequence).

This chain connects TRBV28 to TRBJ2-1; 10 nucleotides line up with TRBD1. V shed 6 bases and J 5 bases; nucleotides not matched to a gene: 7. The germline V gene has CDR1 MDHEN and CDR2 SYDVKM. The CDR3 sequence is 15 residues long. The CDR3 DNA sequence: TGTGCCAGCAGGGGACAGGGGATTGGAGACAATGAGCAGTTCTTC. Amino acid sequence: CASRGQGIGDNEQFF.

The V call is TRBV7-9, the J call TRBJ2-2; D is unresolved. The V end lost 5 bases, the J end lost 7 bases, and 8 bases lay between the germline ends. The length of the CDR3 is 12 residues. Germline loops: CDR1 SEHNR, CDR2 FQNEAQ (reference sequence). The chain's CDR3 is CASSTNNGELFF. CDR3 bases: TGTGCCAGCAGCACTAATAACGGGGAGCTGTTTTTT.